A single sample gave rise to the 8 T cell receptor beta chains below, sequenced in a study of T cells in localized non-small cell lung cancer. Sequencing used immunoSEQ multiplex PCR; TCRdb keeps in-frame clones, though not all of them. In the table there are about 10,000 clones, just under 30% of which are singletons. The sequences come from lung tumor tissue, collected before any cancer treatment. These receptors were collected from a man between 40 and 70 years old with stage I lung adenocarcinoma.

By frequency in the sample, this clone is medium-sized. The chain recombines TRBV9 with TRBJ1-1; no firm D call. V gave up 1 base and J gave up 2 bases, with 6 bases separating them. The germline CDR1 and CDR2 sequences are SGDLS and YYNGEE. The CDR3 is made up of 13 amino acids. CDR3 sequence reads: CASSVLVNTEAFF. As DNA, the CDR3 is TGTGCCAGCAGCGTACTAGTAAACACTGAAGCTTTCTTT.

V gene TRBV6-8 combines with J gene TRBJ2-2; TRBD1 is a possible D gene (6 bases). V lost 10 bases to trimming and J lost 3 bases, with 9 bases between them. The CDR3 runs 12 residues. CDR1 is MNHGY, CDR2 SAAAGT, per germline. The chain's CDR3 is CAIRGDTGELFF. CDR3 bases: TGTGCCATCAGGGGCGACACCGGGGAGCTGTTTTTT.

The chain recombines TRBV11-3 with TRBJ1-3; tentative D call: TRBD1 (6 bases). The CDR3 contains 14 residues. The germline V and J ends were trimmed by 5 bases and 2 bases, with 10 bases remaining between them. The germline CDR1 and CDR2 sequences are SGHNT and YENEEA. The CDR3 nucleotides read TGTGCCAGCAGCATCGGACAGCCTGGAAACACCATATATTTT. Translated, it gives CASSIGQPGNTIYF.

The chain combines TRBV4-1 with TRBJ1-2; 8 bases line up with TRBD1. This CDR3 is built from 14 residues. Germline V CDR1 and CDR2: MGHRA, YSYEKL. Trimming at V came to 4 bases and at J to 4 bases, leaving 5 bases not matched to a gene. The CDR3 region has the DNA TGCGCCAGCAGCCTGACAGGGGCGGGCTATGGCTACACCTTC. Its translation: CASSLTGAGYGYTF.

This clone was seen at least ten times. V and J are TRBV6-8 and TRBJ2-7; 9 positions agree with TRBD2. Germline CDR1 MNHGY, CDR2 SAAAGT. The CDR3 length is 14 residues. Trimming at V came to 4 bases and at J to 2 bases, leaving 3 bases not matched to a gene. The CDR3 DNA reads TGTGCCAGCAGTTTTAGCGGGGGCACCTACGAGCAGTACTTC. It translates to CASSFSGGTYEQYF.

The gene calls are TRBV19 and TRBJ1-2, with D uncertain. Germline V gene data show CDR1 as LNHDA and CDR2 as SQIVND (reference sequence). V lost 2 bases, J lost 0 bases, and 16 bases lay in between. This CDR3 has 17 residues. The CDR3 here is CASSITYRGSPNYGYTF. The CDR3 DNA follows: TGTGCCAGTAGTATAACCTATCGAGGGAGCCCTAACTATGGCTACACCTTC.

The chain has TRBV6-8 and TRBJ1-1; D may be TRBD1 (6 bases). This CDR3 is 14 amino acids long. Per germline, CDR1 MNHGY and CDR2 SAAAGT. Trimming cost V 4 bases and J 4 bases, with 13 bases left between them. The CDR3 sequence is CASSFRQAPTEAFF. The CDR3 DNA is TGTGCCAGCAGTTTCAGACAGGCTCCCACTGAAGCTTTCTTT.

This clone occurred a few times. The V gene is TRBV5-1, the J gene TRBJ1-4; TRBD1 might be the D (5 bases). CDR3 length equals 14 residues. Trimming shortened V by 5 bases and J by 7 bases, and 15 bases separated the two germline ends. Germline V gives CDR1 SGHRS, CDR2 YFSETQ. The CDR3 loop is CASRPATQGEKLFF. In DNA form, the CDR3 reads TGCGCCAGCAGACCCGCGACCCAGGGTGAAAAACTGTTTTTT.